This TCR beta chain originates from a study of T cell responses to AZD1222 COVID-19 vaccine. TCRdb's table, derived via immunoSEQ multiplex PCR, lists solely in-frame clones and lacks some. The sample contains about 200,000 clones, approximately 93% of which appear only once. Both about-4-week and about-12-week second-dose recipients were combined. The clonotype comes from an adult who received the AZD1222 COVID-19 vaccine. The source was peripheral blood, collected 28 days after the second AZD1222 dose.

CDR3 in amino acids: CASSVRGLAGVHEQFF. The CDR3 DNA reads TGTGCCAGCAGCGTAAGGGGACTAGCGGGAGTTCATGAGCAGTTCTTC. The chain recombines TRBV9 with TRBJ2-1, with TRBD2 matching 14 bases. V gave up 1 base and J gave up 8 bases; unmatched junction bases: 5. Germline V gene sequence: CDR1 SGDLS, CDR2 YYNGEE. The CDR3 is made up of 16 amino acids. Looking up the rest from reference TRBV9 and TRBJ2-1 gives the full variable domain: DSGVTQTPKHLITATGQRVTLRCSPRSGDLSVYWYQQSLDQGLQFLIQYYNGEERAKGNILERFSAQQFPDLHSELNLSSLELGDSALYFCASSVRGLAGVHEQFFGPGTRLTVL.